The 10 T cell receptor beta chains below were found in one sample sequenced in a study of blood T cell repertoires in COVID-19. The data were produced by immunoSEQ multiplex PCR, yet TCRdb's version contains in-frame clones alone and is incomplete. The sample shows 150,000 to 180,000 clones, roughly nine tenths of them seen only once. Material for sequencing was peripheral blood. The receptors originated from a middle-aged man with acute or convalescent COVID-19.

The chain links TRBV7-6 to TRBJ1-1, with D hard to call. The CDR3 sequence is 16 residues long. V was clipped by 1 base and J by 4 bases, with 16 bases between them. The germline CDR1 and CDR2 sequences are SGHVS and FNYEAQ. The CDR3 sequence is CASSLDRPRAGTEAFF. CDR3 in DNA: TGTGCCAGCAGCTTAGATAGGCCGCGGGCCGGCACTGAAGCTTTCTTT.

CDR3 DNA: TGTGCCAGCAGCGTAGAGGCGACAGGGGAAAACACCGGGGAGCTGTTTTTT. Encoded protein: CASSVEATGENTGELFF. The V call is TRBV9, the J call TRBJ2-2; 8 nucleotides match TRBD1. Trimming took 0 bases from V and 2 from J; bases not matched to a gene: 6. The germline CDR1 and CDR2 sequences are SGDLS and YYNGEE. The length of the CDR3 is 17 residues.

The chain carries TRBV4-1 and TRBJ2-2; TRBD2 aligns across 11 bases. This CDR3 has 16 residues. Looked up from germline, CDR1 is MGHRA and CDR2 is YSYEKL. Unmatched junction bases numbered 3, after V lost 0 bases and J lost 6 bases. Here the CDR3 reads CASSQDLAGGSGELFF. The CDR3 DNA reads TGCGCCAGCAGCCAAGATTTAGCGGGGGGGTCCGGGGAGCTGTTTTTT.

As for this clone: The germline gene is not matched at one end of the junction; a read error may be the cause. The chain employs TRBV7-2 and TRBJ2-1, with D perhaps TRBD1 (5 bases). The germline gives CDR1 SGHTA, CDR2 FQGNSA. CDR3 length equals 11 residues. The CDR3 sequence: CASSLGAGQVF. CDR3 sequence (DNA): TGTGCCAGCAGCTTAGGGGCAGGGCAGGTCTTC.

The chain links TRBV28 to TRBJ1-1, with 9 nucleotides matching TRBD1. With 5 bases clipped from V and 5 bases from J, the junction kept 3 bases outside the gene matches. Germline assignment: CDR1 MDHEN and CDR2 SYDVKM. The CDR3 is 13 amino acids. The CDR3 region is CASSPGTGTEAFF. The CDR3, as DNA: TGTGCCAGCAGTCCGGGGACAGGGACTGAAGCTTTCTTT.

This sequence joins TRBV30 and TRBJ1-6; no clear D. The ends were cut back, 0 bases at V and 0 bases at J, with 15 bases in the middle. CDR3 length equals 18 residues. Germline-derived CDR1 and CDR2 are GTSNPN and SVGIG (reference sequence). The CDR3 region is CAWSVSPGGSSYNSPLHF. The CDR3 nucleotides are TGTGCCTGGAGTGTATCCCCAGGCGGGAGCTCCTATAATTCACCCCTCCACTTT.

V is TRBV7-9 and J is TRBJ2-1, with a weak D call TRBD2 (6 bases). The V and J ends lost 11 bases and 5 bases respectively, with 34 bases between them. Germline V gene data show CDR1 as SEHNR and CDR2 as FQNEAQ (reference sequence). The CDR3 loop spans 19 amino acids. The chain's CDR3 is CAGGPQFVAEIQTNNEQFF. The CDR3 nucleotides read TGTGCCGGAGGACCCCAATTTGTAGCGGAAATCCAGACGAACAATGAGCAGTTCTTC.

V and J are TRBV21-1 and TRBJ2-2; the table assigns TRBD1, which was not confirmed against the DNA. TRBV21-1 is a pseudogene locus. The CDR3 has 15 amino acids. The CDR3, as DNA: TGTGCCAGCAGCAAAGCCTACAGAAACACCGGGGAGCTGTTTTTT. It translates to CASSKAYRNTGELFF.

The chain carries TRBV4-2 and TRBJ2-4, with D tentatively TRBD2 (5 bases). CDR1 is LGHNA, CDR2 YNFKEQ, per germline. CDR3 size: 17 residues. Trimming shortened V by 0 bases and J by 4 bases, and 16 bases separated the two germline ends. The CDR3 DNA is TGTGCCAGCAGCCAAGAGGTCCTAGCCAGTGGAAAAAACATTCAGTACTTC. Its protein product is CASSQEVLASGKNIQYF.

This clone has just a few counts. The rearrangement uses TRBV7-9 and TRBJ2-1, with D possibly being TRBD1 (6 bases). Germline-derived CDR1 and CDR2 are SEHNR and FQNEAQ (reference sequence). This CDR3 has 11 residues. V was pared by 5 bases and J by 14 bases, with 13 bases between. As DNA, the CDR3 is TGTGCCAGCAGCGCCCGGGACAAGGAGTTCTTC. It encodes CASSARDKEFF.